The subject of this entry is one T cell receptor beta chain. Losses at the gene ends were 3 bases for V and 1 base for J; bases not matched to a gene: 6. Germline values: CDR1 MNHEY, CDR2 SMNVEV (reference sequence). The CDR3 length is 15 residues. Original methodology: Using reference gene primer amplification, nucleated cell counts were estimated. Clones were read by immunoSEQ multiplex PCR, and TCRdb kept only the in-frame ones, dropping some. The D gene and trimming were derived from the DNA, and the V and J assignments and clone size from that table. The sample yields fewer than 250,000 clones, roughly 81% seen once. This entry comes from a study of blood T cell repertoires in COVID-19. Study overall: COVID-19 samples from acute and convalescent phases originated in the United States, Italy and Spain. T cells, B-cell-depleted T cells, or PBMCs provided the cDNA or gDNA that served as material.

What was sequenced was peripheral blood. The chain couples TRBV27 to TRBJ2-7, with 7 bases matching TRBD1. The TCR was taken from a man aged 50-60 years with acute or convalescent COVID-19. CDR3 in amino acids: CASSFLRQGSYEQYF. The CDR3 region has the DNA TGTGCCAGCAGTTTCCTGAGACAGGGTTCCTACGAGCAGTACTTC.